The 10 T cell receptor beta chains reported below all come from one sample, sequenced in a study of a mutant IDH1 vaccine in newly diagnosed glioma. Stated time point: week 5, during vaccination. What each vaccine dose contained was 300 ug of mutant IDH1 20-mer peptide, accompanied by topical imiquimod. Produced via immunoSEQ multiplex PCR; TCRdb's table is partial and in-frame only. The sample yields 50,000 or so clones, roughly 78% seen once. Antigens for these TCRs are unknown. The material was PBMCs, obtained from a glioma patient whose treatment included an IDH1 peptide vaccine. The receptors come from a middle-aged woman with glioma.

The chain combines TRBV6-1 with TRBJ1-5; D remains ambiguous. Germline V lookup: CDR1 MNHNS, CDR2 SASEGT. V gave up 0 bases and J gave up 0 bases, with 9 bases separating them. CDR3 size: 16 residues. CDR3 in amino acids: CASSEALGYSNQPQHF. The CDR3 nucleotides are TGTGCCAGCAGTGAAGCGCTGGGGTATAGCAATCAGCCCCAGCATTTT.

This chain uses TRBV5-1 with TRBJ2-3; 9 bases line up with TRBD2. This CDR3 contains 17 residues. V shed 1 base and J 2 bases; nucleotides not matched to a gene: 8. CDR1 and CDR2 from the germline V gene are SGHRS and YFSETQ. The CDR3, as DNA: TGCGCCAGCAGCTTGAGGCGCGGGGGGGCAGTCACAGATACGCAGTATTTT. Protein: CASSLRRGGAVTDTQYF.

This rearrangement joins TRBV10-3 to TRBJ2-7, with D perhaps matching TRBD1 or TRBD2 (5 bases each). V was trimmed by 6 bases and J by 4 bases, leaving 22 bases between them. The CDR3 totals 16 residues. CDR1 is ENHRY, CDR2 SYGVKD, per germline. In DNA, the CDR3 is TGTGCCATCAGGGCTACTTATGAGGGGCCCGGGTACGAGCAGTACTTC. It specifies CAIRATYEGPGYEQYF.

The chain recombines TRBV4-1 with TRBJ2-7, with 7 bases that match TRBD1. The CDR3 has 14 amino acids. Germline CDR1 MGHRA, CDR2 YSYEKL. J lost 4 bases, V lost 0 bases, and 3 bases had no gene match. The CDR3, as DNA: TGCGCCAGCAGCCAAGAGGGACAGCCTTACGAGCAGTACTTC. Protein: CASSQEGQPYEQYF.

The chain carries TRBV18 and TRBJ1-2; TRBD1 agrees at 8 bases. CDR3 length: 18 residues. The J segment lost 0 bases and the V segment lost 3 bases, leaving 12 bases of the junction unmatched. Germline CDR1 KGHSH, CDR2 LQKENI. The DNA for the CDR3 is TGTGCCAGCTCACCTATCTCCGGACAGGGCCTAGCTAACTATGGCTACACCTTC. Translating it yields CASSPISGQGLANYGYTF.

The CDR3: CASSYTRQGFKGYTF. The CDR3 DNA reads TGTGCCAGTAGTTACACCCGACAGGGTTTCAAGGGCTACACCTTC. The chain has TRBV19 and TRBJ1-2; TRBD1 aligns across 7 bases. CDR1 LNHDA and CDR2 SQIVND come from the germline V gene (reference sequence). The CDR3 totals 15 residues. The V segment lost 5 bases and the J segment 8 bases; nucleotides outside the gene matches: 14.

This clone was observed a few times. The V and J genes are TRBV7-2 and TRBJ1-1, with D possibly matching TRBD1 (5 bases). The CDR3 consists of 14 residues. Trimming took 5 bases from V and 1 from J, leaving 11 bases between them. The germline gives CDR1 SGHTA, CDR2 FQGNSA. The CDR3 spells CASSRGGRNTEAFF. The CDR3 DNA follows: TGTGCCAGCAGCCGCGGGGGGAGGAACACTGAAGCTTTCTTT.

V gene TRBV2 combines with J gene TRBJ2-6; D not certain. The length of the CDR3 is 15 residues. CDR1 is SNHLY, CDR2 FYNNEI, per germline. V was clipped by 8 bases and J by 1 base, with 12 bases between them. The CDR3 DNA is TGTGCCAGCGGGCCTCAAATGTCTGGGGCCAACGTCCTGACTTTC. This gives the protein CASGPQMSGANVLTF. The full variable domain, rest sourced from reference TRBV2 and TRBJ2-6, is EPEVTQTPSHQVTQMGQEVILRCVPISNHLYFYWYRQILGQKVEFLVSFYNNEISEKSEIFDDQFSVERPDGSNFTLKIRSTKLEDSAMYFCASGPQMSGANVLTFGAGSRLTVL.

The V gene is TRBV30, the J gene TRBJ2-3, with a weak D call TRBD2 (7 bases). The CDR3 is 12 amino acids. V was trimmed by 5 bases and J by 15 bases, leaving 21 bases between them. Germline values: CDR1 GTSNPN, CDR2 SVGIG (reference sequence). CDR3 coding DNA: TGTGCCTGGTCCGGGGTAGGGCGGGGGCAATATTTT. Amino acids: CAWSGVGRGQYF.

This clone was recorded a few times. The chain links TRBV18 to TRBJ2-7; no firm D call. With 6 bases removed from V and 3 bases from J, the gap between germline ends came to 12 bases. The CDR3 totals 13 residues. Germline CDR1 and CDR2: KGHSH and LQKENI. DNA of the CDR3: TGTGCCAGCTCCCCCCACCCCAACTACGAGCAGTACTTC. Protein product: CASSPHPNYEQYF.